This T cell receptor beta chain originates from a study of cytomegalovirus exposure and HLA in healthy donors (dated by TCRdb to between 2016 and 2019). Context from the whole study: In an earlier analysis of 450 to 750 of the donors, about 260 Gb of sequence data and 117 million unique TCR beta sequences from about 190 million T cells were reported. Several DR-DQ haplotypes were handled as single units for association and clustering because linkage in the cohort was strong. Both class I and class II loci were covered by HLA typing, at four-digit resolution. To study patterns of TCR occurrence, a later analysis re-analyzed previously published TCR beta repertoires from under 750 donors and added high-resolution HLA genotyping. The T cell repertoires of around 670 subjects were profiled by immunosequencing and related to cytomegalovirus serostatus. Around 300 gigabases of sequencing data and tens of millions of unique TCR sequences were included in an early release covering around 600 HLA-typed donors. The number of donors typed differed by locus, with about 620-630 for A, B, C, DRB1 and DQB1, around 560 for DQA1, approximately 580 for DPA1, and around 430 for DPB1. Among the roughly 410 genotyped donors, about 83% belonged to the genetic ancestry cluster associated with self-reported Caucasian donors. The study was designed to test whether signatures of past pathogen exposure could be identified by cataloging public T cell receptors. Every discovery cohort repertoire had been produced on one sequencing platform. On average, roughly 240,000 unique TCR beta nucleotide sequences were sequenced per donor among 398 genotyped donors of the cohort, with roughly 18% of those sequences being non-productive. Rather than drawing on any new phenotypic data, the later analysis identified candidate immune exposures from TCR beta sequences and the way those sequences occurred across donors. Genome-wide SNP genotypes for about 65% of the 666 donors were used in a later genetic analysis, which treated that subset as a discovery cohort. To predict cytomegalovirus infection status, the study combined high-throughput TCR immunosequencing, statistical association of individual TCRs with disease status, and machine learning. In an earlier analysis of 587 of the donors, high-throughput TCR beta sequencing was used to judge whether each TCR beta V gene segment behaved as functional or pseudogenic. Donor age, sex, ethnicity and CMV serostatus were collected together with the repertoire data. Along with the approximately 620-subject first cohort, a separate validation cohort of approximately 110 different subjects was used.

At the junction V is shortened by 7 bases and J by 9 bases, with 27 bases in between. The CDR3 runs 16 residues from the cysteine to the phenylalanine. The CDR3 DNA has 48 bases and is translated from base 1. Looking up the germline V gene (reference sequence) yields CDR1 MNHEY and CDR2 SMNVEV. Overall study results and their limits: Linkage disequilibrium might explain the correlated functional status among segregating V segments, but an unknown experimental factor could not be ruled out. In a later analysis, most CMV-associated TCR beta chains were found to appear HLA-restricted, with HLA associations seemingly driven largely by CMV exposure. Immune exposure information for the cohort was limited to CMV serostatus. The study listed 150 to 200 TCR beta chains as associated with cytomegalovirus. Strong co-occurrence of HLA alleles, especially DR and DQ, made assigning TCR associations to individual alleles difficult. At a false discovery rate of 0.05, a later analysis linked under 20,000 TCR beta sequences to specific HLA alleles. According to a later genetic analysis, donors in an Asian-associated ancestry cluster had fewer N-insertions in productive TCRs than the approximately 670-donor mean. While some public TCRs were present in many individuals, most TCR sequences turned up only very rarely across donors. In an earlier analysis of more than 500 of the donors, most TCR beta V segments appeared in productive rearrangements about 87% or about 30% of the time, broadly matching IMGT annotations. A later genetic analysis associated a missense DCLRE1C variant with V-gene and J-gene trimming of TCR beta chains, and an independent cohort replicated the association. The authors suggested that the approach could potentially be generalized to other disease states and immunological phenotypes. Three of the identified cytomegalovirus-associated TCR beta chains were confirmed in vitro to be specific for cytomegalovirus antigens. In a later analysis, several top co-occurrence clusters were reported to appear linked to parvovirus B19, influenza, CMV and Epstein-Barr virus. Because the 87-base-pair reads could not distinguish some IMGT-functional V segments, including TRBV6-2 and TRBV6-3, those segments were excluded. Roughly uniform sequencing depth across donors was assumed in presence/absence analyses, although this assumption may not hold. The sequencing pipeline was judged likely to have produced a cluster of highly shared sequence variants as a technical artifact. In both the original and validation cohorts, the classifier was reported to diagnose cytomegalovirus status with high specificity and sensitivity. This cohort had only TCR beta chains sequenced, and the lack of alpha or paired-chain data limited which features could be detected. Because some donors lacked HLA typing at each locus, the association tests relied only on the typed subset. Because counts were too low, roughly 17 rarely observed V segments, including chromosome 9 orphons, were left out of the earlier analysis of about 620 of the donors. A further reported finding was that TCR beta sequences accurately predicted the HLA-A and HLA-B alleles for most subjects in the first cohort. Compared with equally common non-associated chains, HLA-associated TCR beta chains in a later analysis were more clonally expanded and had lower generation probabilities. According to a later analysis, TCR association rates differed among HLA loci, with DRB1 alleles showing the most associated TCRs and HLA-C alleles showing the fewest.

In total, approximately 690 healthy bone marrow donors made up the cohort. Cohort members were all nominally healthy when sampled, although unrecorded immune exposures were likely present. The donor was CMV seropositive and belonged to the group of more than 250 seropositive cohort members. A peripheral blood sample was collected from each donor, and TCR beta sequencing was performed on peripheral blood mononuclear cells. The Qiagen DNeasy Blood Extraction Kit was used to extract genomic DNA from the blood cell samples. The library was obtained by the immunoSEQ multiplex PCR assay. For the multiplex PCR, a mixture combining 60 forward primers for TCR Vbeta segments and 13 reverse primers for TCR Jbeta segments was used. A multiplex PCR assay on genomic DNA amplified the CDR3 region of rearranged TCR beta genes. The Illumina HiSeq System was used to sequence the amplified TCR beta libraries as 87-base-pair reads. Per the authors' processing: Across the 700 or so repertoires, a later analysis counted roughly 77 million unique TCR beta chains, 9.5 million to 13 million of which were shared by at least two donors. A nearest-neighbor algorithm error-corrected the raw reads and collapsed the reads into unique sequences, merging closely related sequences to remove PCR and sequencing errors. To assign V, D and J gene segments, CDR3 sequences were aligned to IMGT reference sequences. For a sequence to be retained, a match of at least six nucleotides was required to both a V gene segment and a J gene segment. A rearrangement was called productive if the CDR3 had no stop codons and remained in frame with V and J, and every other rearrangement was called non-productive. CDR3 was defined according to IMGT convention as the region running from the second conserved V-encoded cysteine to the conserved J-encoded phenylalanine. In an earlier analysis of around 540 of the donors, sequences lacking an unambiguous match to a single V gene segment were excluded. An earlier analysis of approximately 590 of the donors called V segments functional above 56.7% productive rearrangements and segregating when the between-donor standard deviation exceeded 5%. A statistical classification framework was developed to diagnose cytomegalovirus status using the catalog of TCR beta chain sequences. In a later analysis, V and J genes were assigned by comparing TCR nucleotide sequences against IMGT/GENE-DB human TR gene sequences. The TCRdist pipeline was used in a later analysis to assign CDR3 sequences and most-parsimonious VDJ recombination scenarios. In a later analysis, each TCR beta chain was defined by its CDR3 amino acid sequence together with its V-gene family, and reads lacking a unique V-gene family were excluded. In a later analysis, 450 to 600 highly shared, low-generation-probability nucleotide sequences were removed to address suspected cross-contamination and a sequencing artifact. For each public chain, a later analysis derived a clonal expansion index from normalized ranks of inferred template counts within each repertoire. In a later analysis, generation probabilities were computed with a VDJ recombination model fitted to out-of-frame rearrangements, and the resulting probabilities were checked against IGoR. In a later analysis, hypergeometric tests were used to score TCR-TCR, TCR-HLA and TCR-CMV co-occurrence, with a repertoire-size bias correction applied to TCR pairs. In a later analysis, false discovery rates were estimated by permuting HLA or CMV assignments 20 times. In a later analysis, co-occurring TCRs were grouped with DBSCAN, and TCRdist sequence similarity was added when clustering was performed within HLA-allele-positive subsets. Repertoires with fewer than 30,000 or more than 120,000 public chains, plus five repertoires with anomalous nucleotide sharing, were excluded from co-occurrence clustering. Here the immuneACCESS table is served through TCRdb, limited to in-frame sequences with V and J called. Missing clones are a known gap in these copies; in checked studies unresolved V genes cover under half, and the rest lacks a known reason. That table supplies the V and J calls and clone size; D and trimming were determined from the DNA. Within this sample are 100,000 to 150,000 clones, with about two thirds of them counted one time only. Clones ranked in the top ten supply 6.6% of the sample.

Comment on this clone: What antigen it recognizes has not been identified. Per-base qualities were not stored, and no clone one base away is much larger.

Sequences were obtained from PBMCs. The V and J genes are TRBV27 and TRBJ1-1; the D gene cannot be resolved reliably. This clonotype was sampled from a middle-aged man in good health and CMV-seropositive. The CDR3 here reads CASISHAAKASGKAFF. The DNA reads as follows: TGTGCCAGCATTTCCCATGCGGCTAAAGCGTCGGGGAAAGCTTTCTTT.